The 15 T cell receptor beta chains listed next were all sequenced from one sample in a study of vaccination effects on CD4 cells after COVID-19. No antigens are known for them. Some clones are missing from TCRdb's copy, which holds only in-frame ones; the method was immunoSEQ multiplex PCR. The sample lists 15,000 to 20,000 clones, around 74% occurring once. Within the ViraFEST assay, antigen-specific CD4+ T cells underwent expansion with viral peptide pools prior to sequencing. It was after approximately 11 days of culture that CD4+ T cells were isolated. PCR confirmed that the person was infected with SARS-CoV-2 between March and December 2020. The sample in question was CD4+ T cells from PBMCs cultured with SARS-CoV-2 spike peptides, obtained before COVID-19 vaccination. These TCRs come from a human donor who had a prior SARS-CoV-2 infection.

This clone was found once. The rearrangement uses TRBV5-6 and TRBJ2-5, with 9 bases fitting TRBD2. The CDR3 covers 15 residues. The ends lost 3 bases at V and 5 bases at J; junction bases unmatched: 8. CDR1 SGHDT and CDR2 YYEEEE come from the germline V gene. The CDR3 region is CASSSKTSGVETQYF. DNA for the CDR3: TGTGCCAGCAGCTCGAAGACTAGCGGTGTGGAGACCCAGTACTTC.

The J gene is TRBJ1-1, the V gene TRBV5-1; D is unresolved. This CDR3 region has 14 residues. With 2 bases removed from V and 1 base from J, the gap between germline ends came to 9 bases. CDR1 and CDR2 (germline): SGHRS, YFSETQ. The chain's CDR3 is CASSLDKTNTEAFF. CDR3 bases: TGCGCCAGCAGCTTAGATAAAACGAACACTGAAGCTTTCTTT.

By proportion, this clone is medium-sized. The J gene is TRBJ2-5, the V gene TRBV7-2, with 9 positions matching TRBD2. The CDR3 has 16 residues. J lost 2 bases, V lost 1 base, and 5 bases had no gene match. Germline V CDR1 and CDR2: SGHTA, FQGNSA. DNA for the CDR3: TGTGCCAGCAGCTTAGAACGACTAGCGGAGCAAGAGACCCAGTACTTC. This translates into CASSLERLAEQETQYF. Full variable domain (outside the CDR3, taken from reference TRBV7-2 and TRBJ2-5): GAGVSQSPSNKVTEKGKDVELRCDPISGHTALYWYRQSLGQGLEFLIYFQGNSAPDKSGLPSDRFSAERTGGSVSTLTIQRTQQEDSAVYLCASSLERLAEQETQYFGPGTRLLVL.

V is TRBV5-6 and J is TRBJ1-4; no clear D. The CDR3 has 12 amino acids. V lost 4 bases to trimming and J lost 6 bases, with 7 bases between them. In germline, CDR1 is SGHDT, CDR2 YYEEEE. The CDR3 nucleotides are TGTGCCAGCAGCATCAGCGATGAAAAACTGTTTTTT. As protein: CASSISDEKLFF.

This clone was counted once. The chain combines TRBV9 with TRBJ1-2, with 10 bases matching TRBD1. V lost 0 bases to trimming and J lost 4 bases; unmatched junction nucleotides: 6. Germline V lookup: CDR1 SGDLS, CDR2 YYNGEE. This CDR3 region has 16 residues. The CDR3 protein is CASSVGGQGSSYGYTF. The CDR3, as DNA: TGTGCCAGCAGCGTAGGGGGACAGGGGTCGTCCTATGGCTACACCTTC.

DNA for the CDR3: TGCGCCAGCAGTGAGGTCTTCGTTATTGCGGGAGGCACAGATACGCAGTATTTT. It yields the protein CASSEVFVIAGGTDTQYF. J is TRBJ2-3 and V is TRBV10-1, with 7 bases fitting TRBD2. CDR3 size: 18 residues. The trim removed 2 bases at V and 1 base at J, leaving 12 bases unmatched. Germline values: CDR1 WNHNN, CDR2 SYGVQD (reference sequence).

In this sample, this clone turned up a few times. The chain employs TRBV6-5 and TRBJ1-6; TRBD1 aligns across 8 bases. The CDR3 contains 16 residues. Germline V gene data show CDR1 as MNHEY and CDR2 as SVGAGI. V was clipped by 1 base and J by 5 bases; unmatched bases: 4. The CDR3 loop is CASSYLQGAHNSPLHF. In DNA, the CDR3 is TGTGCCAGCAGTTACTTGCAGGGGGCCCATAATTCACCCCTCCACTTT.

The chain employs TRBV5-4 and TRBJ2-5; TRBD1 might be the D (5 bases). The germline V and J ends were trimmed by 4 bases and 1 base, with 8 bases remaining between them. The CDR3 sequence is 13 residues long. The germline CDR1 and CDR2 sequences are SGHNT and YYREEE (reference sequence). CDR3 sequence: CASSPGFQETQYF. The CDR3 DNA reads as TGTGCCAGCAGCCCAGGGTTCCAAGAGACCCAGTACTTC.

The chain recombines TRBV30 with TRBJ1-3; 8 nucleotides agree with TRBD1. The CDR3 is made up of 13 amino acids. The germline gives CDR1 GTSNPN, CDR2 SVGIG (reference sequence). Trimming cost V 8 bases and J 3 bases; bases outside gene matches: 6. The CDR3 nucleotides are TGTGCCAGACAGGGGAATTATGGAAACACCATATATTTT. Translated, it gives CARQGNYGNTIYF.

V and J are TRBV10-3 and TRBJ2-4; tentatively, D is TRBD2 (6 bases). V lost 0 bases, J lost 0 bases, and 12 bases lay in between. Per germline, CDR1 ENHRY and CDR2 SYGVKD. The CDR3 extends over 17 amino acids. CDR3 sequence reads: CAISESLYGGAKNIQYF. The CDR3 bases are TGTGCCATCAGTGAGTCTCTATACGGGGGAGCCAAAAACATTCAGTACTTC.

The chain uses TRBV4-2 and TRBJ2-5; the D gene is possibly TRBD2 (5 bases). The CDR3 sequence is 14 residues long. Germline V gene sequence: CDR1 LGHNA, CDR2 YNFKEQ. Trimming removed 5 bases at V and 2 bases at J, with 12 bases between. The CDR3, as DNA: TGTGCCAGCAGCGCCACTAGGGAACAAGAGACCCAGTACTTC. Its protein is CASSATREQETQYF.

J is TRBJ2-5 and V is TRBV10-2; 8 nucleotides align to TRBD2. With V trimmed by 6 bases and J by 0 bases, 9 bases remained unmatched. The germline V gene has CDR1 WSHSY and CDR2 SAAADI. This CDR3 is built from 16 residues. The DNA of the CDR3 is TGCGCCAGCAGCGGCGCTAGCGGGCGACACCAAGAGACCCAGTACTTC. Protein sequence: CASSGASGRHQETQYF.

V and J are TRBV25-1 and TRBJ1-6; D remains ambiguous. The CDR3 contains 13 residues. V gave up 2 bases and J gave up 10 bases, with 9 bases separating them. Germline V lookup: CDR1 MGHDK, CDR2 SYGVNS. CDR3 sequence reads: CASSETSGSPLHF. CDR3 coding DNA: TGTGCCAGCAGTGAAACATCGGGATCACCCCTCCACTTT. Based on the CDR3 plus reference TRBV25-1 and TRBJ1-6, the full variable domain is EADIYQTPRYLVIGTGKKITLECSQTMGHDKMYWYQQDPGMELHLIHYSYGVNSTEKGDLSSESTVSRIRTEHFPLTLESARPSHTSQYLCASSETSGSPLHFGNGTRLTVT.

The rearrangement links TRBV5-1 to TRBJ2-7, with TRBD2 as a possible D gene (5 bases). The CDR3 extends over 13 amino acids. Trimming took 2 bases from V and 5 from J, leaving 11 bases between them. In germline, CDR1 is SGHRS, CDR2 YFSETQ. CDR3 coding DNA: TGCGCCAGCAGCTTTACCACGGGGAACGAGCAGTACTTC. Amino acids: CASSFTTGNEQYF.

J is TRBJ2-1 and V is TRBV15; 7 nucleotides agree with TRBD2. Trimming took 7 bases from V and 4 from J; bases not matched to a gene: 13. Germline V gives CDR1 LNHNV, CDR2 YYDKDF (reference sequence). The CDR3 extends over 16 amino acids. In DNA, the CDR3 is TGTGCCACCACGTCAGGATCCGCGGGAGAATACAATGAGCAGTTCTTC. This encodes CATTSGSAGEYNEQFF. The full variable domain, completed using reference TRBV15 and TRBJ2-1, is DAMVIQNPRYQVTQFGKPVTLSCSQTLNHNVMYWYQQKSSQAPKLLFHYYDKDFNNEADTPDNFQSRRPNTSFCFLDIRSPGLGDTAMYLCATTSGSAGEYNEQFFGPGTRLTVL.